This TCR beta chain is from a study of T-cell memory formation after mild COVID-19. General observations from the study: Second-wave clones with a day 37 peak had unconfirmed SARS-CoV-2 specificity. Mostly located in CM and EM were contracting CD4+ clones, with contracting CD8+ clones located in EMRA.

The authors produced TCR alpha and TCR beta cDNA libraries with sample barcodes and UMIs by 5'RACE using constant-segment primers. A single record per CDR3 protein comes from TCRdb applying MiXCR to the 5' RACE reads. The table shows a few hundred thousand distinct CDR3 sequences, with under 25% occurring only once. There are a few counts of this clonotype. Its matching antigen is unknown. The TCR comes from a man aged 18 to 30 who had mild COVID-19 (a few samples of this study predate the infection). Cell type and time point are not known. Sequencing input: PBMCs or a T cell subset sorted from them (not recorded which).

The CDR3 loop reads CATSESEWNEKLFF. CDR3 DNA: TGTGCCACCAGCGAATCCGAATGGAATGAAAAACTGTTTTTT. The V and J genes are TRBV15 and TRBJ1-4; unclear D gene. This CDR3 is 14 amino acids long. V shed 5 bases and J shed 5 bases, with 12 bases lying between them. Germline CDR1 LNHNV, CDR2 YYDKDF (reference sequence).